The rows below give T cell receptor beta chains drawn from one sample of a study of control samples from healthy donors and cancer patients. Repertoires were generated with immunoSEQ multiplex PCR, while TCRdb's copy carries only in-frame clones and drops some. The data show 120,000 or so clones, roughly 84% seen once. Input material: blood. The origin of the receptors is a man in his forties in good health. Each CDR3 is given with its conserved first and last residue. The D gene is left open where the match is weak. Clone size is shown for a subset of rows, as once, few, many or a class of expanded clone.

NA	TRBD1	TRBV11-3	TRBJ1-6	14	TGTGCCAGCAGCTTGGGACAGCAAAATTCACCCCTCCACTTT	CASSLGQQNSPLHF
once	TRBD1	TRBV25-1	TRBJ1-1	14	TGTGCCAGCAGTGAATCAGGGGGCGGCACTGAAGCTTTCTTT	CASSESGGGTEAFF
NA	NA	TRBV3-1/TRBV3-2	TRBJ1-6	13	TGTGCCAGCAGCCAAGGGAACCGCGTACCCCTCCACTTT	CASSQGNRVPLHF
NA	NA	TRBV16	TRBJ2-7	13	TGTGCCAGCAGCCGGGGCCCGGCCTACGAGCAGTACTTC	CASSRGPAYEQYF
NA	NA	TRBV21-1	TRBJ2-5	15	TGTGCCAGCAGCTTTCGACAGGGGGGTTCTGAGACCCAGTACTTC	CASSFRQGGSETQYF
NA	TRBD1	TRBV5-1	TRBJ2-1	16	TGCGCCAGCAGGGTCGACTCCGGGACAGCCTACAATGAGCAGTTCTTC	CASRVDSGTAYNEQFF
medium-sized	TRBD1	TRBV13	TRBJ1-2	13	TGTGCCAGCAGCTCCAGGACAGGGAAGGGCTACACCTTC	CASSSRTGKGYTF
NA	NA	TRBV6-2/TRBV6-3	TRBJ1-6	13	TGTGCCAGCAGTTACGGACTTCCTTCACCCCTCCACTTT	CASSYGLPSPLHF
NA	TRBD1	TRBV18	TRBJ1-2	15	TGTGCCAGCTCACCAGACCCACAGGGGAACTATGGCTACACCTTC	CASSPDPQGNYGYTF
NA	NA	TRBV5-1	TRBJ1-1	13	TGCGCCAGCAGCCTCAGGGGTGGCACTGAAGCTTTCTTT	CASSLRGGTEAFF
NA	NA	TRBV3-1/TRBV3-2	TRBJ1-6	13	TGTGCCAGCAGCCCCCACAGGGTAAGAGGAATCCACTTT	CASSPHRVRGIHF
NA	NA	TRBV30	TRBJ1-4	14	TGTGCCTGGAGGACGGGACTCTGGGGGGAAAAACTGTTTTTT	CAWRTGLWGEKLFF
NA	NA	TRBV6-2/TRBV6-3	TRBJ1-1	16	TGTGCCAGCAGCCCCCACCGGGCGGGGCGGAACACTGAAGCTTTCTTT	CASSPHRAGRNTEAFF